The 27 T cell receptor beta chains listed next were all sequenced from one sample in a study of blood T cells in healthy people across ages. The use of a sample-barcoded 5' primer and a J-beta primer mix characterized a second PCR of 7 to 11 cycles. TCRdb reprocessed the 5' RACE reads via MiXCR and lists one record per CDR3 protein. The data contain 1.5 million to 2 million distinct CDR3 sequences, about 50% of them singletons. The source material was blood. The source is a woman between 40 and 55 years old in good health.

This clonotype was counted a single time. The V call is TRBV6-5, the J call TRBJ2-7; possibly TRBD1 for D (6 bases). The V end was cut by 2 bases, the J end by 7 bases, with 12 bases between. In germline, CDR1 is MNHEY, CDR2 SVGAGI. CDR3 length equals 13 residues. The CDR3 region has the DNA TGTGCCAGCAGTTACGGGGACAACAATGAGCAGTACTTC. Translating it yields CASSYGDNNEQYF.

In this sample, this clonotype turned up once. V gene TRBV28 combines with J gene TRBJ1-1; D may be TRBD1 (5 bases). Trimming cost V 1 base and J 11 bases, with 11 bases left between them. The CDR3 is 12 amino acids. Germline V gene data show CDR1 as MDHEN and CDR2 as SYDVKM. CDR3 sequence: CASSLSGGFAFF. In nucleotides, the CDR3 is TGTGCCAGCAGTTTATCGGGGGGTTTCGCTTTCTTT.

The chain recombines TRBV7-9 with TRBJ2-1, with 7 positions matching TRBD2. Germline CDR1 and CDR2: SEHNR and FQNEAQ (reference sequence). The ends lost 1 base at V and 6 bases at J; junction bases unmatched: 9. This CDR3 has 16 residues. Written as DNA, the CDR3 is TGTGCCAGCAGCTTAGTGGGCGGGGGTGACAGCAATGAGCAGTTCTTC. It yields the protein CASSLVGGGDSNEQFF.

The J gene is TRBJ1-5, the V gene TRBV28; perhaps TRBD1 as D (6 bases). The CDR3 extends over 16 amino acids. CDR1 is MDHEN, CDR2 SYDVKM, per germline. V shed 6 bases and J shed 3 bases, with 18 bases lying between them. The DNA for the CDR3 is TGTGCCAGCAGAACGGGACAAGGAAAGCTCAATCAGCCCCAGCATTTT. This gives the protein CASRTGQGKLNQPQHF.

This chain joins TRBV24-1 and TRBJ2-1, with 7 bases aligning to TRBD2. The CDR3 contains 13 residues. Germline CDR1 is KGHDR and CDR2 is SFDVKD. Trimming removed 4 bases from V and 12 bases from J; junction bases left unmatched: 8. The CDR3 spells CATSELIGGGQFF. CDR3 nucleotide sequence: TGTGCCACCAGTGAGCTGATCGGCGGGGGGCAGTTCTTC.

The table lists this clonotype with a few counts. This sequence joins TRBV5-1 and TRBJ2-1; D is possibly TRBD1 or TRBD2 (5 bases each). This CDR3 is built from 16 residues. Trimming left V 3 bases short and J 0 bases short, with 13 bases between. Germline CDR1 and CDR2: SGHRS and YFSETQ. CDR3 nucleotide sequence: TGCGCCAGCAGCTCGGGGCAGGCCTCCTCCTACAATGAGCAGTTCTTC. Protein product: CASSSGQASSYNEQFF.

CDR3 loop: CASSTNRGGGTEAFF. The CDR3 coding sequence is TGCGCCAGCAGCACAAACAGGGGGGGGGGAACTGAAGCTTTCTTT. The chain joins TRBV5-1 to TRBJ1-1; 8 nucleotides agree with TRBD1. Germline V CDR1 and CDR2: SGHRS, YFSETQ. The CDR3 is 15 residues long. Trimming cost V 4 bases and J 5 bases; bases outside gene matches: 10.

The chain joins TRBV6-2 or TRBV6-3 to TRBJ2-1, with a weak D call TRBD2 (7 bases). The CDR3 totals 14 residues. Germline CDR1 is MNHEY and CDR2 is SVGEGT. Trimming removed 7 bases at V and 4 bases at J, with 14 bases between. This CDR3 is CASNKGGGYNEQFF. The CDR3 nucleotides are TGTGCCAGCAATAAGGGGGGGGGTTACAATGAGCAGTTCTTC.

This clonotype has just a few counts. The chain recombines TRBV20-1 with TRBJ1-2, with D uncertain. Germline V CDR1 and CDR2: DFQATT, SNEGSKA (reference sequence). Trimming removed 1 base at V and 4 bases at J, with 13 bases between. The CDR3 runs to 14 residues. The CDR3 coding sequence is TGCAGTGCTAGAGTAGGGTTACAGATCTATGGCTACACCTTC. It encodes CSARVGLQIYGYTF.

This chain links TRBV20-1 with TRBJ1-5, with a tentative D call TRBD1 (5 bases). V lost 0 bases and J lost 3, with 15 bases in between. Per germline, CDR1 DFQATT and CDR2 SNEGSKA (reference sequence). CDR3 length: 16 residues. CDR3 nucleotide sequence: TGCAGTGCTAGAGATCAGCAGGGAACCTACAATCAGCCCCAGCATTTT. Translation: CSARDQQGTYNQPQHF.

The chain employs TRBV20-1 and TRBJ2-5, with 11 bases fitting TRBD1. The CDR3 covers 15 residues. The germline gives CDR1 DFQATT, CDR2 SNEGSKA (reference sequence). Losses at the gene ends were 0 bases for V and 7 bases for J; bases not matched to a gene: 7. This CDR3 reads CSARDHGTGGSTQYF. Here the CDR3 DNA reads TGCAGTGCTAGAGATCATGGGACAGGGGGGTCGACCCAGTACTTC.

J is TRBJ1-2 and V is TRBV12-3 or TRBV12-4, with 7 bases lining up with TRBD1. V gave up 3 bases and J gave up 7 bases; unmatched junction bases: 5. CDR3 length equals 13 residues. The CDR3 nucleotides are TGTGCCAGCAGTTTGAACAGGGGCTTTGGCTACACCTTC. This sequence encodes CASSLNRGFGYTF.

This clonotype was picked up one time. The chain combines TRBV7-2 with TRBJ2-1; 9 nucleotides agree with TRBD2. The CDR3 length is 19 residues. V trimming: 5 bases; J trimming: 5 bases; junction bases outside the gene matches: 19. Germline V gives CDR1 SGHTA, CDR2 FQGNSA. The chain's CDR3 is CASSRPAWVAGEIDNEQFF. The CDR3 coding sequence is TGTGCCAGCAGCAGACCTGCTTGGGTAGCGGGGGAGATAGACAATGAGCAGTTCTTC.

This clonotype was seen a handful of times. This chain links TRBV14 with TRBJ1-2, with TRBD1 as a possible D gene (5 bases). Per germline, CDR1 SGHDN and CDR2 FVKESK. The V and J ends lost 6 bases and 4 bases respectively, with 12 bases between them. The CDR3 is made up of 13 amino acids. CDR3 coding DNA: TGTGCCAGCAGTCGGGGCAGGCTCTATGGCTACACCTTC. Translated, it gives CASSRGRLYGYTF.

A few counts support this clonotype. The chain is built from TRBV13 and TRBJ2-5; D is unclear. Germline CDR1 and CDR2: PRHDT and FYEKMQ (reference sequence). CDR3 length: 12 residues. The V end lost 5 bases, the J end lost 5 bases, and 9 bases lay between the germline ends. The CDR3, as DNA: TGTGCCAGCAGCCAGAGTCCCGAGACCCAGTACTTC. Amino acids: CASSQSPETQYF.

The table lists this clonotype with a count of one. This chain connects TRBV6-2 or TRBV6-3 to TRBJ2-7; a weak D match, TRBD1 (5 bases). V shed 0 bases and J shed 12 bases, with 12 bases lying between them. CDR3 length equals 12 residues. Per the germline V gene, CDR1 is MNHEY and CDR2 is SVGEGT. Written as DNA, the CDR3 is TGTGCCAGCAGTTACTCGGACAAGAGACTGTACTTC. Protein product: CASSYSDKRLYF.

A single count supports this clonotype. The germline gene is not matched at one end of the junction; a read error may be the cause. The V and J genes are TRBV5-6 and TRBJ1-2; no firm D call. Per germline, CDR1 SGHDT and CDR2 YYEEEE. The CDR3 totals 14 residues. The CDR3 DNA is TGTGCCAGCAGCACGTATGGCAGCGCCTATGGCTACACCTTT. Protein product: CASSTYGSAYGYTF.

The V and J genes are TRBV4-1 and TRBJ1-1; 9 nucleotides line up with TRBD1. Per germline, CDR1 MGHRA and CDR2 YSYEKL. The CDR3 is 17 amino acids. The V and J ends lost 1 base and 2 bases, in that order; junction bases with no gene match: 8. In DNA form, the CDR3 reads TGCGCCAGCAGCCAAGCGACAGGGGGTTGGGGAAACACTGAAGCTTTCTTT. Its protein product is CASSQATGGWGNTEAFF.

The CDR3 protein is CASSQAGLAAFTDTQYF. The DNA for the CDR3 is TGTGCCAGCAGCCAAGCGGGACTAGCGGCCTTCACAGATACGCAGTATTTT. This chain links TRBV14 with TRBJ2-3, with 11 bases identical to TRBD2. Germline CDR1 reads SGHDN; CDR2 reads FVKESK. The CDR3 extends over 17 amino acids. With 1 base clipped from V and 2 bases from J, the junction kept 5 bases outside the gene matches.

This clonotype was detected a few times. The chain employs TRBV20-1 and TRBJ2-3; 10 bases map to TRBD1. Per the germline V gene, CDR1 is DFQATT and CDR2 is SNEGSKA (reference sequence). The CDR3 contains 15 residues. The junction had 7 bases not matched to a gene; V was cut back by 3 bases and J by 4 bases. The CDR3 DNA sequence: TGCAGTGCTAGGAGGGACAGGGGTAGCCCAGATACGCAGTATTTT. This encodes CSARRDRGSPDTQYF.

V is TRBV9 and J is TRBJ1-2; D remains ambiguous. In germline, CDR1 is SGDLS, CDR2 YYNGEE. V lost 0 bases, J lost 4 bases, and 10 bases lay in between. The CDR3 has 14 residues. The CDR3 spells CASSVADRFYGYTF. CDR3 bases: TGTGCCAGCAGCGTAGCAGACCGCTTCTATGGCTACACCTTC. The variable domain in full, with the rest retrieved from reference TRBV9 and TRBJ1-2, is DSGVTQTPKHLITATGQRVTLRCSPRSGDLSVYWYQQSLDQGLQFLIQYYNGEERAKGNILERFSAQQFPDLHSELNLSSLELGDSALYFCASSVADRFYGYTFGSGTRLTVV.

This chain uses TRBV10-3 with TRBJ2-3; TRBD1 matches 11 bases. V gave up 6 bases and J gave up 3 bases; unmatched junction bases: 2. Germline V lookup: CDR1 ENHRY, CDR2 SYGVKD. This CDR3 contains 14 residues. The CDR3 DNA reads TGTGCCATCAGAGGACAGGGGGCAACAGATACGCAGTATTTT. This gives the protein CAIRGQGATDTQYF.

This clonotype has more than one count but fewer than ten. This sequence joins TRBV7-2 and TRBJ2-5, with 8 positions matching TRBD2. V lost 5 bases, J lost 11 bases, and 13 bases stayed unmatched. The CDR3 is made up of 14 amino acids. Germline lookup yields CDR1 SGHTA and CDR2 FQGNSA. The CDR3 DNA sequence: TGTGCCAGCAGCGGCCCCGCGGGGGGTGGGGAGCAGTACTTC. Protein: CASSGPAGGGEQYF. The whole variable domain, filled in from reference TRBV7-2 and TRBJ2-5, reads GAGVSQSPSNKVTEKGKDVELRCDPISGHTALYWYRQSLGQGLEFLIYFQGNSAPDKSGLPSDRFSAERTGGSVSTLTIQRTQQEDSAVYLCASSGPAGGGEQYFGPGTRLLVL.

The rearrangement uses TRBV6-2 or TRBV6-3 and TRBJ2-6; no definite D call. V was trimmed by 4 bases and J by 0 bases, leaving 7 bases between them. Germline-derived CDR1 and CDR2 are MNHEY and SVGEGT. This CDR3 is built from 15 residues. The CDR3 sequence is CASSFKASGANVLTF. CDR3 coding DNA: TGTGCCAGCAGTTTCAAGGCCTCTGGGGCCAACGTCCTGACTTTC.

The chain joins TRBV12-3 or TRBV12-4 to TRBJ2-5; D gene unclear. V lost 6 bases to trimming and J lost 3 bases, with 11 bases between them. The CDR3 sequence is 13 residues long. CDR3 DNA sequence: TGTGCCAGCAGGCGACAAGTTGAAGAGACCCAGTACTTC. Its translation is CASRRQVEETQYF.

There are a few counts of this clonotype. The chain couples TRBV24-1 to TRBJ2-4, with D maybe TRBD2 (6 bases). Germline CDR1 reads KGHDR; CDR2 reads SFDVKD. V lost 7 bases and J lost 6, with 15 bases in between. This CDR3 region has 14 residues. CDR3 sequence (DNA): TGTGCCACCAGCCCCGGGACTGGCGGAAACATTCAGTACTTC. Residues: CATSPGTGGNIQYF.

The chain links TRBV5-1 to TRBJ2-3, with 8 positions matching TRBD2. This CDR3 has 14 amino acids. CDR1 and CDR2 (germline): SGHRS, YFSETQ. V dropped 5 bases and J dropped 6; count of bases not matched to a gene: 8. The CDR3 protein is CASSTGLVKDTQYF. The CDR3 DNA reads TGCGCCAGCAGTACGGGACTAGTGAAGGATACGCAGTATTTT. Full variable domain (missing parts from reference TRBV5-1 and TRBJ2-3): KAGVTQTPRYLIKTRGQQVTLSCSPISGHRSVSWYQQTPGQGLQFLFEYFSETQRNKGNFPGRFSGRQFSNSRSEMNVSTLELGDSALYLCASSTGLVKDTQYFGPGTRLTVL.